Listed below are T cell receptor beta chains from one sample, sequenced in a study of response to subunit inactivated influenza vaccine. From the RT-PCR reads, TCRdb called clonotypes with MiXCR, one entry per CDR3 protein. Counted here are approximately 570,000 distinct CDR3 sequences, roughly 8.2% occurring once; the ten biggest clones make up roughly 13%. The sequenced sample was PBMCs from blood, obtained roughly 24 months after vaccination. The source is a man aged 50 to 69 who received an inactivated influenza vaccine. The CDR3 runs from the conserved cysteine through the conserved F or W. A D gene is named only where the DNA matches it firmly. Clone size, where shown, is once, few, many, or a class for clones that have expanded.

size: few; V: TRBV19; D: -; J: TRBJ1-5; CDR3: CATTTGYNQPQHF; DNA: TGTGCCACCACGACAGGTTACAATCAGCCCCAGCATTTT
size: -; V: TRBV25-1; D: -; J: TRBJ2-7; CDR3: CASSGYHEQYF; DNA: TGTGCCAGCAGTGGTTACCACGAGCAGTACTTC
size: few; V: TRBV6-5; D: TRBD1; J: TRBJ1-1; CDR3: CASSYLETGRKSMNTEAFF; DNA: TGTGCCAGCAGTTACTTGGAGACAGGGAGAAAGTCGATGAACACTGAAGCTTTCTTT
size: -; V: TRBV11-2; D: TRBD1; J: TRBJ1-4; CDR3: CASSLDLSFFGRRGSTNEKLFF; DNA: TGTGCCAGCAGCTTAGATCTTTCGTTTTTTGGGCGCAGGGGGTCAACTAATGAAAAACTGTTTTTT
size: many; V: TRBV5-1; D: TRBD1; J: TRBJ1-6; CDR3: CASSTGQGEGSPLHF; DNA: TGCGCCAGCAGCACCGGACAGGGGGAAGGGTCACCCCTCCACTTT
size: many; V: TRBV20-1; D: TRBD2; J: TRBJ2-5; CDR3: CSAPGAGDRETQYF; DNA: TGCAGTGCGCCCGGGGCGGGAGATAGGGAGACCCAGTACTTC
size: few; V: TRBV7-2; D: TRBD2; J: TRBJ2-1; CDR3: CASSLEGLALNEQFF; DNA: TGTGCCAGCAGCTTAGAAGGACTAGCGCTAAATGAGCAGTTCTTC
size: few; V: TRBV29-1; D: TRBD2; J: TRBJ2-1; CDR3: CSVEFSSGSYNEQFF; DNA: TGCAGCGTTGAATTCTCTAGCGGGTCCTACAATGAGCAGTTCTTC
size: many; V: TRBV10-3; D: -; J: TRBJ1-3; CDR3: CAIRDRSGNTIYF; DNA: TGTGCCATTAGGGACCGCTCTGGAAACACCATATATTTT
size: few; V: TRBV20-1; D: -; J: TRBJ1-4; CDR3: CSARGSGEKLFF; DNA: TGCAGTGCTAGAGGCTCGGGTGAAAAACTGTTTTTT
size: many; V: TRBV10-3; D: TRBD2; J: TRBJ2-3; CDR3: CAIRGLAGNTDTQYF; DNA: TGTGCCATCAGAGGACTAGCGGGGAACACAGATACGCAGTATTTT
size: many; V: TRBV5-1; D: TRBD2; J: TRBJ2-1; CDR3: CASSVQTSGTYNEQFF; DNA: TGCGCCAGCAGCGTACAGACTAGCGGGACTTACAATGAGCAGTTCTTC
size: many; V: TRBV4-1; D: -; J: TRBJ2-2; CDR3: CASSSPGELFF; DNA: TGCGCCAGCAGCTCCCCCGGGGAGCTGTTTTTT
size: -; V: TRBV10-3; D: -; J: TRBJ1-5; CDR3: CAIGQLNQPQHF; DNA: TGTGCCATTGGACAGCTCAATCAGCCCCAGCATTTT
size: -; V: TRBV7-6; D: TRBD2; J: TRBJ2-1; CDR3: CASLPLAGGNEQFF; DNA: TGTGCCAGCCTTCCGCTAGCGGGGGGTAATGAGCAGTTCTTC
size: many; V: TRBV10-3; D: TRBD1; J: TRBJ2-7; CDR3: CAISDPMGQGVYEQYF; DNA: TGTGCCATCAGCGATCCTATGGGACAGGGGGTCTACGAGCAGTACTTC
size: many; V: TRBV3-1; D: -; J: TRBJ1-6; CDR3: CASSPGGRPSPLHF; DNA: TGTGCCAGCAGCCCCGGTGGCAGGCCCTCACCCCTCCACTTT
size: few; V: TRBV4-1; D: -; J: TRBJ1-3; CDR3: CASSQEHRANTIYF; DNA: TGCGCCAGCAGCCAAGAGCACAGGGCCAACACCATATATTTT
size: few; V: TRBV3-1; D: -; J: TRBJ2-3; CDR3: CASSQDYLTDTQYF; DNA: TGTGCCAGCAGCCAGGACTACCTCACAGATACGCAGTATTTT
size: few; V: TRBV3-1; D: -; J: TRBJ1-2; CDR3: CASSQGVISNYGYTF; DNA: TGTGCCAGCAGCCAAGGGGTCATTAGTAACTATGGCTACACCTTC
size: few; V: TRBV6-2/TRBV6-3; D: TRBD1; J: TRBJ1-3; CDR3: CASSIPGQLLSTSSGNTIYF; DNA: TGTGCCAGCAGTATACCGGGACAGCTACTTTCAACGAGCTCTGGAAACACCATATATTTT
size: -; V: TRBV9; D: -; J: TRBJ2-7; CDR3: CASSVGVVLGEQYF; DNA: TGTGCCAGCAGCGTAGGAGTAGTCCTCGGGGAGCAGTACTTC
size: many; V: TRBV20-1; D: TRBD2; J: TRBJ2-5; CDR3: CSARDPLSGGVQETQYF; DNA: TGCAGTGCTAGAGATCCCCTCAGCGGGGGGGTTCAAGAGACCCAGTACTTC
size: -; V: TRBV7-6; D: -; J: TRBJ1-5; CDR3: CASSLGSAGSSNQPQHF; DNA: TGTGCCAGCAGCTTAGGCTCGGCAGGGAGTAGCAATCAGCCCCAGCATTTT
size: few; V: TRBV12-3/TRBV12-4; D: -; J: TRBJ2-1; CDR3: CASGTGLPRSEQFF; DNA: TGTGCCAGCGGAACGGGACTCCCTCGGAGTGAGCAGTTCTTC
size: -; V: TRBV20-1; D: TRBD1; J: TRBJ1-2; CDR3: CCATTWGAGTGGVTDGYTF; DNA: TGCTGTGCTACTACTTGGGGTGCGGGGACAGGGGGCGTGACTGACGGCTACACCTTC
size: many; V: TRBV6-1; D: TRBD1; J: TRBJ1-5; CDR3: CASSPRTGNQPQHF; DNA: TGTGCCAGCAGTCCCAGGACAGGTAATCAGCCCCAGCATTTT
size: many; V: TRBV28; D: -; J: TRBJ2-5; CDR3: CASSWGRGETQYF; DNA: TGTGCCAGCAGTTGGGGGCGCGGAGAGACCCAGTACTTC
size: -; V: TRBV11-2; D: TRBD2; J: TRBJ2-1; CDR3: CASSLRSGAGLALRGEQFF; DNA: TGTGCCAGCAGCTTGAGGTCTGGTGCGGGACTAGCGCTGCGCGGTGAGCAGTTCTTC
size: medium-sized; V: TRBV7-2; D: -; J: TRBJ1-1; CDR3: CASSLVGGRNTEAFF; DNA: TGTGCCAGCAGCTTAGTTGGAGGGAGGAACACTGAAGCTTTCTTT
size: few; V: TRBV28; D: TRBD1; J: TRBJ2-7; CDR3: CALQGQGAYEQYF; DNA: TGTGCCCTCCAGGGACAGGGCGCCTACGAGCAGTACTTC
size: few; V: TRBV6-1; D: -; J: TRBJ2-3; CDR3: CASSDGPSWTDTQYF; DNA: TGTGCCAGCAGTGACGGACCCTCTTGGACAGATACGCAGTATTTT
size: many; V: TRBV6-5; D: TRBD2; J: TRBJ2-1; CDR3: CASSYRTSEYNEQFF; DNA: TGTGCCAGCAGTTATCGGACTAGCGAGTACAATGAGCAGTTCTTC
size: -; V: TRBV28; D: TRBD1; J: TRBJ1-2; CDR3: CASKPPGQGVYGYTF; DNA: TGTGCCAGCAAACCCCCGGGACAGGGTGTCTATGGCTACACCTTC
size: -; V: TRBV20-1; D: TRBD2; J: TRBJ2-7; CDR3: CSSSGNGVSYEQYF; DNA: TGCAGTTCTAGCGGGAACGGGGTCTCCTACGAGCAGTACTTC
size: -; V: TRBV9; D: -; J: TRBJ2-5; CDR3: CASSVSGDLALETQYF; DNA: TGTGCCAGCAGCGTTTCCGGGGATCTAGCGTTAGAGACCCAGTACTTC
size: many; V: TRBV7-9; D: -; J: TRBJ2-1; CDR3: CASSESGSYNEQFF; DNA: TGTGCCAGCAGTGAGAGCGGGTCCTACAATGAGCAGTTCTTC
size: few; V: TRBV20-1; D: -; J: TRBJ2-7; CDR3: CSGLDYYEQYF; DNA: TGCAGTGGCCTTGACTACTACGAGCAGTACTTC
size: few; V: TRBV12-3/TRBV12-4; D: TRBD1; J: TRBJ2-1; CDR3: CASSTRTGVTNEQFF; DNA: TGTGCCAGCAGTACGCGAACAGGGGTGACCAATGAGCAGTTCTTC
size: -; V: TRBV7-8; D: -; J: TRBJ2-1; CDR3: CASSLEVRANNEQFF; DNA: TGTGCCAGCAGCTTAGAAGTGAGGGCAAACAATGAGCAGTTCTTC
size: few; V: TRBV20-1; D: -; J: TRBJ2-7; CDR3: CSARDSYSHEQYF; DNA: TGCAGTGCTAGAGATTCCTATAGTCACGAGCAGTACTTC